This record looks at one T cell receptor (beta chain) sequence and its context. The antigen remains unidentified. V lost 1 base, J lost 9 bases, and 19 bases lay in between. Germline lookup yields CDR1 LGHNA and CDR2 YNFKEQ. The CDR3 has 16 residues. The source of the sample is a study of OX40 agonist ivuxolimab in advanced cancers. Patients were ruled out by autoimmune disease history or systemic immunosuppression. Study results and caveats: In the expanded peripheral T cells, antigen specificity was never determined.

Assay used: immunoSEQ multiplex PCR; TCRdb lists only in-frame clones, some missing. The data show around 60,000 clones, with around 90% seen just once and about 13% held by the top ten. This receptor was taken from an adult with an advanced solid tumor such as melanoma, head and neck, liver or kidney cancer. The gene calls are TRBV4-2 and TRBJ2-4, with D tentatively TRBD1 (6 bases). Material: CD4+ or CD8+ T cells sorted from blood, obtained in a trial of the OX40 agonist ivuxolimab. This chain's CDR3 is CASSQVIFQQGTIQYF. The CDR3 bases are TGTGCCAGCAGCCAAGTCATTTTTCAGCAGGGGACCATTCAGTACTTC.